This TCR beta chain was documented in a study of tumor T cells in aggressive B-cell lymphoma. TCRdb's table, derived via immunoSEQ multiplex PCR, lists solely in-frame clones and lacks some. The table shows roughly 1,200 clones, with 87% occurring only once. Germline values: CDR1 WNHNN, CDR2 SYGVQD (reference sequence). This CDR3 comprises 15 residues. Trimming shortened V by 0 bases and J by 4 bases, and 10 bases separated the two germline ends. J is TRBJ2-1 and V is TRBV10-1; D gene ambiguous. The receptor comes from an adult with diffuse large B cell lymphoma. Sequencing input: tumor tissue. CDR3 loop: CASSESLQSYNEQFF. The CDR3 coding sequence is TGCGCCAGCAGTGAGTCCCTACAGAGTTACAATGAGCAGTTCTTC.